This T cell receptor (beta chain) was sequenced in a study of blood T cell repertoires in COVID-19. Study background: COVID-19 samples, acute and convalescent, were from the United States, Italy and Spain. The cDNA or gDNA used as material had been derived from T cells, B-cell-depleted T cells, or PBMCs.

Enrolled during active infection, Seattle patients were then followed longitudinally. Concerning this clone: Relative to the germline gene, one junction end is altered; a read error may explain this.

In the source study's methods: The authors estimated nucleated cell counts from reference gene primer amplification. Libraries were prepared by immunoSEQ multiplex PCR; TCRdb keeps only in-frame clonotypes and omits some of them. That table gives V, J and clone size, and the DNA gave D and trimming. Of approximately 250,000 clones in the sample, about 87% are singletons; the top ten hold roughly 10%. Per the germline V gene, CDR1 is KGHSH and CDR2 is LQKENI. The CDR3 runs 16 residues. Specimen: peripheral blood. This TCR came from a woman aged 70 to 79 with COVID-19, enrolled during active disease. The chain has TRBV18 and TRBJ2-7; 7 bases map to TRBD2. The CDR3 region has the DNA TGTGCCAGCTCACCCAAATTCGCGGGAGAATCCTTCGAGCAGTACTTC. Translated, it gives CASSPKFAGESFEQYF.